Sequencing of this T cell receptor (beta chain) was carried out in a study of blood T cell repertoires in COVID-19. Study context: Specimens from acute and convalescent COVID-19 originated in the United States, Italy and Spain. PBMCs, B-cell-depleted T cells, or T cells were the source of the cDNA or gDNA that made up the material.

As processed by the authors: Counts of nucleated cells, estimated from reference gene primer amplification, were obtained. The method was immunoSEQ multiplex PCR; TCRdb's version includes in-frame clones alone and lacks a portion of them. V and J calls plus clone size are reproduced from that table; the DNA served to infer D and trimming. The sample records 130,000 to 150,000 clones, 80% being singletons. V was pared by 0 bases and J by 2 bases, with 10 bases between. Germline V gene data show CDR1 as LGHNA and CDR2 as YSLEER. The CDR3 runs to 15 residues. This chain connects TRBV4-3 to TRBJ2-5; a possible D gene is TRBD1 (6 bases). Sequencing was done on a sample of peripheral blood. The receptor was isolated from a man in his 60s with active or convalescent COVID-19. The CDR3 protein is CASSQEGGRQETQYF. In nucleotides, the CDR3 is TGCGCCAGCAGCCAAGAAGGGGGAAGGCAAGAGACCCAGTACTTC.